The 16 T cell receptor beta chains listed next were all sequenced from one sample in a study of T cell repertoires in cytomegalovirus infection. TCRdb re-analysed the reads in MiXCR, keeping a single row per CDR3 protein. This sample has a few hundred thousand distinct CDR3 sequences, with over 8% found just once. Sequencing was performed on PBMCs. These receptors came from a human donor in good health (CMV status not recorded). Some clones in this sample may be carry-over from other donors' samples.

The gene calls are TRBV11-2 and TRBJ2-3, with D tentatively TRBD2 (5 bases). Between the trimmed V and J ends, which lost 1 base and 9 bases, there was a span of 8 bases. This CDR3 is built from 12 residues. The germline CDR1 and CDR2 sequences are SGHAT and FQNNGV. CDR3 residues: CASSLGRGTQYF. In DNA form, the CDR3 reads TGTGCCAGCAGCTTAGGACGGGGAACGCAGTATTTT. The full variable domain, completed using reference TRBV11-2 and TRBJ2-3, is EAGVAQSPRYKIIEKRQSVAFWCNPISGHATLYWYQQILGQGPKLLIQFQNNGVVDDSQLPKDRFSAERLKGVDSTLKIQPAKLEDSAVYLCASSLGRGTQYFGPGTRLTVL.

At least ten counts were recorded for this clonotype. The chain has TRBV7-8 and TRBJ1-2; 10 nucleotides agree with TRBD1. V dropped 1 base and J dropped 4; count of bases not matched to a gene: 9. The CDR3 is made up of 17 amino acids. CDR1 SGHVS and CDR2 FQNEAQ come from the germline V gene. CDR3 loop: CASSLGSGTGDAYGYTF. Written as DNA, the CDR3 is TGTGCCAGCAGCTTAGGCTCTGGGACAGGGGATGCCTATGGCTACACCTTC. The whole variable domain, remainder taken from reference TRBV7-8 and TRBJ1-2, is GAGVSQSPRYKVAKRGQDVALRCDPISGHVSLFWYQQALGQGPEFLTYFQNEAQLDKSGLPSDRFFAERPEGSVSTLKIQRTQQEDSAVYLCASSLGSGTGDAYGYTFGSGTRLTVV.

This clonotype was seen ten or more times. This chain uses TRBV7-2 with TRBJ2-7; tentatively, D is TRBD2 (7 bases). The CDR3 totals 17 residues. V was clipped by 6 bases and J by 3 bases, with 24 bases between them. CDR1 and CDR2 (germline): SGHTA, FQGNSA. The CDR3 coding sequence is TGTGCCAGCAGTAAATTGGCGTCCGGGGGGCAGCACTACGAGCAGTACTTC. As protein: CASSKLASGGQHYEQYF.

This clonotype was seen at least ten times. This chain uses TRBV7-8 with TRBJ1-1; D perhaps matches TRBD1 (5 bases). V was pared by 5 bases and J by 7 bases, with 8 bases between. This CDR3 is built from 11 residues. The germline V gene encodes CDR1 SGHVS and CDR2 FQNEAQ. CDR3: CASSHDSEAFF. The DNA for the CDR3 is TGTGCCAGCAGCCACGACAGTGAAGCTTTCTTT.

This clonotype was seen repeatedly, ten times or more. V and J are TRBV7-2 and TRBJ1-6; maybe TRBD1 (5 bases). Trimming cost V 0 bases and J 6 bases, with 12 bases left between them. The germline CDR1 and CDR2 sequences are SGHTA and FQGNSA. This CDR3 spans 16 amino acids. The CDR3 protein is CASSLAGLQSNSPLHF. As DNA, the CDR3 is TGTGCCAGCAGCTTAGCGGGACTCCAAAGTAATTCACCCCTCCACTTT.

This clonotype was counted at least ten times. The rearrangement uses TRBV6-1 and TRBJ1-2, with TRBD1 as a possible D gene (6 bases). V lost 5 bases and J lost 10, with 14 bases in between. Germline V gene sequence: CDR1 MNHNS, CDR2 SASEGT. The CDR3 covers 12 residues. The CDR3 loop is CASSLRTAFYTF. The CDR3 nucleotides read TGTGCCAGCAGTCTTAGGACAGCCTTCTACACCTTC.

This clonotype was recorded many times. The J gene is TRBJ2-1, the V gene TRBV11-2; 9 bases align to TRBD1. Per the germline V gene, CDR1 is SGHAT and CDR2 is FQNNGV. CDR3 length: 14 amino acids. Trimming removed 2 bases from V and 6 bases from J; junction bases left unmatched: 2. In DNA, the CDR3 is TGTGCCAGCAGCTTACAGACAGGGGGCAATGAGCAGTTCTTC. Translating gives CASSLQTGGNEQFF.

This clonotype was found many times. V usage is TRBV7-9 and J usage is TRBJ2-1, with D tentatively TRBD1 (6 bases). CDR1 SEHNR and CDR2 FQNEAQ come from the germline V gene (reference sequence). The CDR3 is 16 residues long. Trimming removed 3 bases at V and 10 bases at J, with 22 bases between. DNA of the CDR3: TGTGCCAGCAGCTTTCCCCGGGACACCCCGAGGCGGGAGCAGTTCTTC. Its protein is CASSFPRDTPRREQFF.

This clonotype was seen repeatedly, ten times or more. The V and J genes are TRBV5-1 and TRBJ1-6; TRBD1 agrees at 9 bases. Germline CDR1 SGHRS, CDR2 YFSETQ. V trimming: 4 bases; J trimming: 7 bases; junction bases outside the gene matches: 15. CDR3 length: 18 residues. CDR3 sequence reads: CASSALLQGAPVNSPLHF. In nucleotides, the CDR3 is TGCGCCAGCAGCGCGCTCTTACAGGGGGCGCCGGTCAATTCACCCCTCCACTTT.

This clonotype showed up many times. The chain recombines TRBV10-1 with TRBJ1-6; 9 positions agree with TRBD1. The CDR3 has 14 amino acids. J lost 8 bases, V lost 4 bases, and 3 bases had no gene match. Germline V gene sequence: CDR1 WNHNN, CDR2 SYGVQD (reference sequence). The CDR3 bases are TGCGCCAGCAGTGCGGACAGGGGATATTCACCCCTCCACTTT. Its translation is CASSADRGYSPLHF.

This clonotype came up many times. V is TRBV12-3 or TRBV12-4 and J is TRBJ2-3; perhaps TRBD1 as D (5 bases). The CDR3 extends over 18 amino acids. Deletions cut 3 bases from V and 1 base from J, with 20 bases between. This CDR3 is CASSFALAVDSGTDTQYF. The CDR3 DNA follows: TGTGCCAGCAGTTTTGCCCTCGCGGTCGACAGTGGCACAGATACGCAGTATTTT.

This clonotype came up many times. The gene calls are TRBV28 and TRBJ2-3; TRBD2 matches 8 bases. V was clipped by 2 bases and J by 1 base; unmatched bases: 2. This CDR3 has 15 residues. The germline gives CDR1 MDHEN, CDR2 SYDVKM. The CDR3 DNA reads TGTGCCAGCAGTTTAGCGGGGGGCCGCACAGATACGCAGTATTTT. Translating it yields CASSLAGGRTDTQYF.

This clonotype was counted a few times. The chain couples TRBV6-2 or TRBV6-3 to TRBJ2-5, with 15 bases aligning to TRBD2. The CDR3 runs to 15 residues. V shed 5 bases and J 6 bases; nucleotides not matched to a gene: 4. The germline CDR1 and CDR2 sequences are MNHEY and SVGEGT. The CDR3 nucleotides are TGTGCCAGCAGTACGGGGACTAGCGGGAGGAAGACCCAGTACTTC. Translating it yields CASSTGTSGRKTQYF.

The gene calls are TRBV6-8 and TRBJ2-7; TRBD2 agrees at 11 bases. The junction had 5 bases not matched to a gene; V was cut back by 2 bases and J by 5 bases. Germline V gene sequence: CDR1 MNHGY, CDR2 SAAAGT. This CDR3 spans 15 amino acids. CDR3 nucleotides: TGTGCCAGCAGTTACCCGGCTAGCGGGAGGCACGAGCAGTACTTC. This sequence encodes CASSYPASGRHEQYF.

The rearrangement links TRBV24-1 to TRBJ2-1; 11 positions match TRBD1. Germline assignment: CDR1 KGHDR and CDR2 SFDVKD. V was pared by 4 bases and J by 7 bases, with 8 bases of the junction left unmatched. There are 16 residues in the CDR3. The CDR3 sequence is CATSDRTGGSLNEQFF. The CDR3 region has the DNA TGTGCCACCAGTGACCGGACAGGGGGCTCTTTGAATGAGCAGTTCTTC.

The V gene is TRBV19, the J gene TRBJ1-5; a weak D match, TRBD1 (6 bases). From germline, CDR1 is LNHDA and CDR2 SQIVND (reference sequence). The CDR3 length is 17 residues. Trimming took 5 bases from V and 2 from J, leaving 19 bases between them. The CDR3 DNA is TGTGCCAGTAGTTACAGGACATTTAGGGGGGGCAATCAGCCCCAGCATTTT. Its protein product is CASSYRTFRGGNQPQHF.